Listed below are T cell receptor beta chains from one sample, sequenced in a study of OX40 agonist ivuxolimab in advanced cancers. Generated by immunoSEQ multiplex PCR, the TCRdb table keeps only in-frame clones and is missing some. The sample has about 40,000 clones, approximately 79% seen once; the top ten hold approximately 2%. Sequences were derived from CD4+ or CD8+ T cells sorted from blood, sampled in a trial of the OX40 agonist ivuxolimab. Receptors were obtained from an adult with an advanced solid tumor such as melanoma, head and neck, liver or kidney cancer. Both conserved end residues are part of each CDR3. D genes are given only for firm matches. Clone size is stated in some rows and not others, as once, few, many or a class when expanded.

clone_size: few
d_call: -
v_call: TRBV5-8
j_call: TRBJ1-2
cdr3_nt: TGTGCCAGCAGCAGGAGATATTTTGGGTATGGCTACACCTTC
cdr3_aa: CASSRRYFGYGYTF

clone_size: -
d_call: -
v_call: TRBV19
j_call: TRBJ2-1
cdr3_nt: TGTGCCAGTAGTATAGAGGCAGCGAGCTCCTACAATGAGCAGTTCTTC
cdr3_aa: CASSIEAASSYNEQFF

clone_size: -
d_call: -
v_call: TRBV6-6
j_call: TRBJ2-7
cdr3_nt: TGTGCCAGCAGTTTTCCCCCGAACGAGCAGTACTTC
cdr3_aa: CASSFPPNEQYF

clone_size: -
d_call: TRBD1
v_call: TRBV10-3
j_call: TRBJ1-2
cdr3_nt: TGTGCCATCAGCACAGGGGGCGCTGGCTATGGCTACACCTTC
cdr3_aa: CAISTGGAGYGYTF

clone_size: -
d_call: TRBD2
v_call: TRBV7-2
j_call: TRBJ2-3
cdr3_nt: TGTGCCAGCAGCTTAGTCCCTAGCGGGGGACCCGGCGATACGCAGTATTTT
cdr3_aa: CASSLVPSGGPGDTQYF

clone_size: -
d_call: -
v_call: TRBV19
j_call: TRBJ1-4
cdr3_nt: TGTGCCAGTAGCACAGCAACTAATGAAAAACTGTTTTTT
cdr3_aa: CASSTATNEKLFF

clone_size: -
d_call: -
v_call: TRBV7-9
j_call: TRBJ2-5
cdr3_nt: TGTGCCAGCAGCTTATTTTTAGGATTGGAGACCCAGTACTTC
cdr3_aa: CASSLFLGLETQYF

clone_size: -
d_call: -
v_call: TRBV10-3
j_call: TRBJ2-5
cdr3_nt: TGTGCCATCGGCCGGGGAGGAGTGTGGGAGACCCAGTACTTC
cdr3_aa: CAIGRGGVWETQYF

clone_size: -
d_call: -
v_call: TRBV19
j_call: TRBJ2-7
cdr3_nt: TGTGCCACTCAGGGACTTCTGCACGAGCAGTACTTC
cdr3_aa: CATQGLLHEQYF

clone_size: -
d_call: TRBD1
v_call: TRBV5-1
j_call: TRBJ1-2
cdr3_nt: TGCGCCAGCAGCTTGGACTCTGAGGGGGCGAACTATGGCTACACCTTC
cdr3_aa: CASSLDSEGANYGYTF

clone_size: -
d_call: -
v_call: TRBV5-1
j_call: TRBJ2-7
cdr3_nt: TGCGCCAGCAGCTTGGCAGGGACCTACGAGCAGTACTTC
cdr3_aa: CASSLAGTYEQYF

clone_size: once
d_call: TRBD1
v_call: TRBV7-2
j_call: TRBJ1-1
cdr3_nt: TGTGCCAGCAGCTTTCGACAGGGGGTAGTGAGTCTGAACACTGAAGCTTTCTTT
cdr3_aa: CASSFRQGVVSLNTEAFF

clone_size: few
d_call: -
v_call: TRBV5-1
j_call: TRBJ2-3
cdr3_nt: TGCGCCAGCAGCTTGCGAGACACAGATACGCAGTATTTT
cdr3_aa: CASSLRDTDTQYF

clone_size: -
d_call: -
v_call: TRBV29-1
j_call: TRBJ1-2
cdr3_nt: TGCAGCGTTGTCAGGGCGGGTGGCTACACCTTC
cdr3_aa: CSVVRAGGYTF

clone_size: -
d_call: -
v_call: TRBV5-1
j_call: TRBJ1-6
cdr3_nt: TGCGCCAGCACCCTCCTTGAATGGGGTAATTCACCCCTCCACTTT
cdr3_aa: CASTLLEWGNSPLHF

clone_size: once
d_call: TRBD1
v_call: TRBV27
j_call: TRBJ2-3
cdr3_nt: TGTGCCACCGCAGGGGGTCTTAGCACAGATACGCAGTATTTT
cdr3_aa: CATAGGLSTDTQYF

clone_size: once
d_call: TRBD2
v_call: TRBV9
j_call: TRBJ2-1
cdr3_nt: TGTGCCAGCAGCGCCCGCGGCGGCGGGGGGCAAAATGAGCAGTTCTTC
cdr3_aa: CASSARGGGGQNEQFF

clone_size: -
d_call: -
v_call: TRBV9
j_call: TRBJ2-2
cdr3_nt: TGTGCCAGCAGTAGGAGGGGGCAAAAGAACACCGGGGAGCTGTTTTTT
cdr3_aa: CASSRRGQKNTGELFF

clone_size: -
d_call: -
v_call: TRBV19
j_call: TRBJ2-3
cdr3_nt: TGTGCCAGTAGTCCTGGACCCACGTATACGCAGTATTTT
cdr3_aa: CASSPGPTYTQYF

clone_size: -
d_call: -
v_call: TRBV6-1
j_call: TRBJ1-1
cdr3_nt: TGTGCCAGCAGGGAGGCCACCGCACACACTGAAGCTTTCTTT
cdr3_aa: CASREATAHTEAFF

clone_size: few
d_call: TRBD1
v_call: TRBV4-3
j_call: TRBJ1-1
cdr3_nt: TGCGCCAGCAGCCAAAGGACAGGGGACACTGAAGCTTTCTTT
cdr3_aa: CASSQRTGDTEAFF

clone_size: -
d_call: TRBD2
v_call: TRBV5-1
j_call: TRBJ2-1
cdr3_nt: TGCGCCAGCAGCTTGGTCGCTAGCGGGGGGTACAATGAGCAGTTCTTC
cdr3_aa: CASSLVASGGYNEQFF

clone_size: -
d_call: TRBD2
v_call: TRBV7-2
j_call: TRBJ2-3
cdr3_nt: TGTGCCAGCAGCTTAAGGACTAGCGGTTTTGGAGATACGCAGTATTTT
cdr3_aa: CASSLRTSGFGDTQYF

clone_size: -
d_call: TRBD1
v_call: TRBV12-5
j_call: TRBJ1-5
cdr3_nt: TGTGCTAGTGGTTTGGTACGTTGGGGACAGGTGGGGTATAGCAATCAGCCCCAGCATTTT
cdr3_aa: CASGLVRWGQVGYSNQPQHF

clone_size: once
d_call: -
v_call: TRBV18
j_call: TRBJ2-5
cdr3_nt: TGTGCCAGCTCACCAAGTCAGCAAGAGACCCAGTACTTC
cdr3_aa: CASSPSQQETQYF

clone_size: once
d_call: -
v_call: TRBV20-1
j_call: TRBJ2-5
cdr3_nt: TGCAGTGCTAGAAGCGACGGAGCCCAGTACTTC
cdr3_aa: CSARSDGAQYF

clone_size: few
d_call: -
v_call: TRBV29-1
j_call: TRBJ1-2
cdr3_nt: TGCAGCACTAATAACTATGGCTACACCTTC
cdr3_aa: CSTNNYGYTF

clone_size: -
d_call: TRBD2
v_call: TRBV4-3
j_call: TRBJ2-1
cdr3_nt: TGCGCCAGCGGTAGCGGGGGAAATTACAATGAGCAGTTCTTC
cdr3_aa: CASGSGGNYNEQFF

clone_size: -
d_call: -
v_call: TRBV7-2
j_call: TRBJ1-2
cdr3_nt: TGTGCCAGCAGCTTAGCCGGCCAGTATGGCTACACCTTC
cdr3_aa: CASSLAGQYGYTF

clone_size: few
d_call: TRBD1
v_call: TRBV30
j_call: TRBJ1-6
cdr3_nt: TGTGCCGATATGGGGGGGACAGCTGATAATTCACCCCTCCACTTT
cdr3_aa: CADMGGTADNSPLHF

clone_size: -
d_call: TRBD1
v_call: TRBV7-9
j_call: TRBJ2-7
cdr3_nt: TGTGCCGGGTCCAGGGGGTACGAGCAGTACTTC
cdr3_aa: CAGSRGYEQYF

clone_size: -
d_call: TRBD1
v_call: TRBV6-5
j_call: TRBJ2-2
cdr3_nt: TGTGCCAGCAGTTACGGGACAGGCATGGCCGGGGAGCTGTTTTTT
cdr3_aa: CASSYGTGMAGELFF

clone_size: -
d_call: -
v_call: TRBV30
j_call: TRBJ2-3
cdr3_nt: TGTGCCTGGAGCCCAGGAACGACAGATACGCAGTATTTT
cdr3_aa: CAWSPGTTDTQYF

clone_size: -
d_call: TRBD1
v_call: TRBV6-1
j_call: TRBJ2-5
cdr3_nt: TGTGCCAGCAGTAGGACAGGGAGGGAGACCCAGTACTTC
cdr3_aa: CASSRTGRETQYF

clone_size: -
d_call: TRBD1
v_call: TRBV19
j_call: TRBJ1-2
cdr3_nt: TGTGCCAGTAAAGAAACAGGGGAGGTCTATGGCTACACCTTC
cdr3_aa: CASKETGEVYGYTF

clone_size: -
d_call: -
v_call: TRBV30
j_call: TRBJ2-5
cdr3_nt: TGTGCCTGGAGCGAGAAAGAGACCCAGTACTTC
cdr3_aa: CAWSEKETQYF

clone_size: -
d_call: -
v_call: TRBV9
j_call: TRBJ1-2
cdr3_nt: TGTGCCAGCAGCGTAGTGGGCAGCAGCCATGACTACACCTTC
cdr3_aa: CASSVVGSSHDYTF

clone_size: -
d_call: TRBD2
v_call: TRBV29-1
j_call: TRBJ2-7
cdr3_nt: TGCAGCGTGGTGGTTGTTCGGGAGGGCGAGCAGTACTTC
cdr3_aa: CSVVVVREGEQYF

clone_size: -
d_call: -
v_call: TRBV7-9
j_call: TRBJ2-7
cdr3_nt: TGTGCCAGCAGCCTACTCGGGGGCTCCTACGAGCAGTACTTC
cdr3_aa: CASSLLGGSYEQYF

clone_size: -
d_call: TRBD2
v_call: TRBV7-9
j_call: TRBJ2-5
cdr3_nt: TGTGCCAGCAGCCGGACGCCCACTAGCGGGGCGAAAGAGACCCAGTACTTC
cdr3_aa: CASSRTPTSGAKETQYF

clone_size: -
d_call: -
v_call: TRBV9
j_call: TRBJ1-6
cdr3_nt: TGTGCCAGCAGCCCACAGTTCGGACATAATTCACCCCTCCACTTT
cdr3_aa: CASSPQFGHNSPLHF

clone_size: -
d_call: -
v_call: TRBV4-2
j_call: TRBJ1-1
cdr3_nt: TGTGCCAGCAGCCAAGCCACGGCTCGGATGAACACTGAAGCTTTCTTT
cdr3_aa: CASSQATARMNTEAFF

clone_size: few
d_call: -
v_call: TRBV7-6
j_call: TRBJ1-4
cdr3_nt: TGTGCCAGCAGCCGGGACAATAATGAAAAACTGTTTTTT
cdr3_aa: CASSRDNNEKLFF

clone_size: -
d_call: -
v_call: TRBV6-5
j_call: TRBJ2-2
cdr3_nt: TGTGCCAGCAGTTACTCGCGCTGGGTGAACACCGGGGAGCTGTTTTTT
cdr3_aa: CASSYSRWVNTGELFF

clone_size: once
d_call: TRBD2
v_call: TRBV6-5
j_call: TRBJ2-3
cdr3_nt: TGTGCCAGCAGTTACGGGGGGGAGGTGGCAGATACGCAGTATTTT
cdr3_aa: CASSYGGEVADTQYF

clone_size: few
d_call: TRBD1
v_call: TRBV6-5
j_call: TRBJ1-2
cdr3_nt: TGTGCCAGCAGTTACTGGGGGGACAGGGTAAACTATGGCTACACCTTC
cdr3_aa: CASSYWGDRVNYGYTF

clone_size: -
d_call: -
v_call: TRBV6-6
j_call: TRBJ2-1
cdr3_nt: TGTGCCAGCAGTTATCCTGGCAGCAAGCACAATGAGCAGTTCTTC
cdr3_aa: CASSYPGSKHNEQFF

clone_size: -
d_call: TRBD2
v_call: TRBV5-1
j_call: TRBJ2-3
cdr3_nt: TGCGCCAGCAGCAAACTAGCGGGGGCCGTATCCCCAGATACGCAGTATTTT
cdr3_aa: CASSKLAGAVSPDTQYF

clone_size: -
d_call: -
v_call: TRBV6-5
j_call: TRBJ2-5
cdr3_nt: TGTGCCAGCAGTTGGGGGAGGGGGGTTATGGAGACCCAGTACTTC
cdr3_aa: CASSWGRGVMETQYF

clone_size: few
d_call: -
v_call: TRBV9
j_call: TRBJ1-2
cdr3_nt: TGTGCCAGCAGCCCCGACGGGGCCTATGGCTACACCTTC
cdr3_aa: CASSPDGAYGYTF

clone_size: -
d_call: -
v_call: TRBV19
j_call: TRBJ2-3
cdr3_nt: TGTGCCAGTAAGACAGGGACTATCACAGATACGCAGTATTTT
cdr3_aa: CASKTGTITDTQYF

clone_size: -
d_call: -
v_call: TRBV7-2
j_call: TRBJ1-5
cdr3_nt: TGTGCCAGCGGGATGAGCAATCAGCCCCAGCATTTT
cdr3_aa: CASGMSNQPQHF

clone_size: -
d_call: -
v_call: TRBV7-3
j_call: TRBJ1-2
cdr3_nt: TGTGCCAGCAGCTTGGGAGGGGCAGCGGTGAGCTATGGCTACACCTTC
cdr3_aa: CASSLGGAAVSYGYTF

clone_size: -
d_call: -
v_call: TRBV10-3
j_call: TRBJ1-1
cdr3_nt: TGTGCCGTCCGACGGGAGAACACTGAAGCTTTCTTT
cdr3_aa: CAVRRENTEAFF